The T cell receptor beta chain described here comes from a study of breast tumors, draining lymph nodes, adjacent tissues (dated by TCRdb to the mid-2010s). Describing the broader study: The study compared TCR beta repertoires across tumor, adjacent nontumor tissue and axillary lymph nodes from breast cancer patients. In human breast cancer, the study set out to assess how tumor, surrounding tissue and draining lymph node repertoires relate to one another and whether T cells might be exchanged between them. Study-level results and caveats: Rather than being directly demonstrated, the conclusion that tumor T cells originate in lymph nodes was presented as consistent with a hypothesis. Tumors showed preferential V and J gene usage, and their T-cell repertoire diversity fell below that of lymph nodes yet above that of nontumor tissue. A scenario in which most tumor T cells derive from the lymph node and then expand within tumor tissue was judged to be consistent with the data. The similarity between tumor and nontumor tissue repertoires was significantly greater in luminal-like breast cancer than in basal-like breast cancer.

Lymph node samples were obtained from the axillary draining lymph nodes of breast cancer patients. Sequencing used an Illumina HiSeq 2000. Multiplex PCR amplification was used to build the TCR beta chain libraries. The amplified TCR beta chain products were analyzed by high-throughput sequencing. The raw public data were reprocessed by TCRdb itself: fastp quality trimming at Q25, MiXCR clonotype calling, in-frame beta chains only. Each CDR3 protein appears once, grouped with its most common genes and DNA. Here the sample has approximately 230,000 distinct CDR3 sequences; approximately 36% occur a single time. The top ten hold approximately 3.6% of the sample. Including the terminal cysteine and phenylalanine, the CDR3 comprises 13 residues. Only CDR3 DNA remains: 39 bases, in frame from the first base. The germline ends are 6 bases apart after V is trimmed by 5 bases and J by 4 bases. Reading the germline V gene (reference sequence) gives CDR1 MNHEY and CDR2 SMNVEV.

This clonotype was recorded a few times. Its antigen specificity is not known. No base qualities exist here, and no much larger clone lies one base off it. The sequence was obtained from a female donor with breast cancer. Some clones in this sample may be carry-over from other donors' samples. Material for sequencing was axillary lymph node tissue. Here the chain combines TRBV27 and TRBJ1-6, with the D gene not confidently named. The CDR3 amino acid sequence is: CASSPEYNSPLHF. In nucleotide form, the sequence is TGTGCCAGCAGTCCCGAGTATAATTCACCCCTCCACTTT.